The following is a TCR beta chain sequence with its context. This record belongs to a study of CD8 T cells in Susac syndrome. V lost 2 bases and J 4 bases, leaving 16 bases between the germline ends. This CDR3 comprises 16 residues. In germline, CDR1 is MDHEN, CDR2 SYDVKM. RNA amounts of 0.5 to 1 ug underwent reverse transcription with random hexamers. TCRdb re-called the immunoSEQ multiplex PCR reads with MiXCR, one entry per CDR3 protein. The sample yields under 200,000 distinct CDR3 sequences, 85% to 95% seen once. Sequencing was carried out using CD8+ T cells from PBMCs. The chain couples TRBV28 to TRBJ2-3; weak D call: TRBD2 (6 bases). The sequence was collected from a human donor with multiple sclerosis. The CDR3 DNA reads TGTGCCAGCAGTTTAGGCGGAGGGTATGATCCAGATACGCAGTATTTT. Protein: CASSLGGGYDPDTQYF. The full variable domain, with the rest looked up from reference TRBV28 and TRBJ2-3, is DVKVTQSSRYLVKRTGEKVFLECVQDMDHENMFWYRQDPGLGLRLIYFSYDVKMKEKGDIPEGYSVSREKKERFSLILESASTNQTSMYLCASSLGGGYDPDTQYFGPGTRLTVL.